Below, one T cell receptor (beta chain) is given with its context. Antigen unknown. Sequenced by immunoSEQ multiplex PCR; TCRdb stores in-frame clones only, minus some. The data hold around 95,000 clones, with approximately 88% observed a single time. The sample is drawn from a study of identifying expanded T cells in peripheral blood. General study results and limits: Over approximately two and four weeks, about 15 and 18 clones changed, versus more than 1 between replicates.

V lost 6 bases, J lost 5 bases, and 11 bases lay in between. CDR3 length equals 14 residues. Germline loops: CDR1 MDHEN, CDR2 SYDVKM. The rearrangement joins TRBV28 to TRBJ1-6; a possible D gene is TRBD1 (5 bases). Sequencing was carried out using blood. This TCR was sampled from a person between 18 and 75 years old in good health. CDR3 region: CASSGGRNNSPLHF. The CDR3, as DNA: TGTGCCAGCAGCGGGGGACGGAATAATTCACCCCTCCACTTT.